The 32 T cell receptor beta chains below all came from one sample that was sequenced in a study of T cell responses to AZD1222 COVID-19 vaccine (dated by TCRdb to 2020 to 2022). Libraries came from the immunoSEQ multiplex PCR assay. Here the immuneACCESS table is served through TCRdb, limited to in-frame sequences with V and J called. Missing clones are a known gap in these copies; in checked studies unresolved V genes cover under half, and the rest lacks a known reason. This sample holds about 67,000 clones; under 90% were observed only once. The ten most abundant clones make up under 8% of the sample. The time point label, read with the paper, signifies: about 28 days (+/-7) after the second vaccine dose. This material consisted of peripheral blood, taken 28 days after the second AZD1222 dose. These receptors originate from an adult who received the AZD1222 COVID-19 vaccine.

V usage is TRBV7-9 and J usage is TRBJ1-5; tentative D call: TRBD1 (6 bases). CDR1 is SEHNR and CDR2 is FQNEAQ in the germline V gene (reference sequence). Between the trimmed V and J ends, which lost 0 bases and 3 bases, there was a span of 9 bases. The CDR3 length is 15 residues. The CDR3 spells CASSLADSHNQPQHF. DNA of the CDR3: TGTGCCAGCAGCTTAGCGGACAGCCACAATCAGCCCCAGCATTTT.

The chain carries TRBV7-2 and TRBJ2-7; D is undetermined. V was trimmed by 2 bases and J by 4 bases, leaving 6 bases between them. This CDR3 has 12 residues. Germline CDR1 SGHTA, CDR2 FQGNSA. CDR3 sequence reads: CASSLRPYEQYF. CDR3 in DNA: TGTGCCAGCAGCTTAAGGCCGTACGAGCAGTACTTC.

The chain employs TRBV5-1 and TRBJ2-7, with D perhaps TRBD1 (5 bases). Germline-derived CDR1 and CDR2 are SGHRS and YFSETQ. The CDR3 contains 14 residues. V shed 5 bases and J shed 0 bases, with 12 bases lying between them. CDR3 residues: CASSETASSYEQYF. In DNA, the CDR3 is TGCGCCAGCAGTGAGACAGCCAGCTCCTACGAGCAGTACTTC.

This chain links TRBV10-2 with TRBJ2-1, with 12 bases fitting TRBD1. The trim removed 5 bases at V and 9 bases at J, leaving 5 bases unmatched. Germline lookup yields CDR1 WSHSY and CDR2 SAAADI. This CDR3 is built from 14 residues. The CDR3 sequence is CASSTGQGAFEQFF. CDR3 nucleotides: TGCGCCAGCAGTACGGGACAGGGGGCCTTTGAGCAGTTCTTC.

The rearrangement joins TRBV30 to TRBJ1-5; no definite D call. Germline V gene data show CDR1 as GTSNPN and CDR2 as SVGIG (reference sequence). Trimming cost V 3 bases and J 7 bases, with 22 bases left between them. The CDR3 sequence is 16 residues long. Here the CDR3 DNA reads TGTGCCTGGAGAAATGGGTTGGGAGGATCGAGACAGCCCCAGCATTTT. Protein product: CAWRNGLGGSRQPQHF.

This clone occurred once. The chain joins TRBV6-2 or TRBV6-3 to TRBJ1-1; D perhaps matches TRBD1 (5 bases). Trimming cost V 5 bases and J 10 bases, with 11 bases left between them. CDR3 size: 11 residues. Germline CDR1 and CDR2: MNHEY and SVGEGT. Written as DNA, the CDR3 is TGTGCCAGCAGTGTAGGGGTTGGAGCTTTCTTT. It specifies CASSVGVGAFF.

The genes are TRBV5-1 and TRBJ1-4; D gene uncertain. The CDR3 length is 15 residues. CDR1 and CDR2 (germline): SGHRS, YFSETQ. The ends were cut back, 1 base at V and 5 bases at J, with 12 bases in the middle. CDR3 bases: TGCGCCAGCAGCTTGAGCGGGTCGTGGAATGAAAAACTGTTTTTT. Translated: CASSLSGSWNEKLFF.

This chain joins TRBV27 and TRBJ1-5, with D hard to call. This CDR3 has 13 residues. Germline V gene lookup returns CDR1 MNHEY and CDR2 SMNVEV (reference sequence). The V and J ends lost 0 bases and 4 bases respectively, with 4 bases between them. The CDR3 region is CASSLSRNQPQHF. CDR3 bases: TGTGCCAGCAGTTTATCCCGAAATCAGCCCCAGCATTTT.

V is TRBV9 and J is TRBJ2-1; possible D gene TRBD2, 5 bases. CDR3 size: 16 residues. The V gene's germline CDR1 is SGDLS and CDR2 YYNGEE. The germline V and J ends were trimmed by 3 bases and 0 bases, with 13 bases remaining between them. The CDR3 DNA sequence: TGTGCCAGCAGCGACGGACTGAAAAGCTCCTACAATGAGCAGTTCTTC. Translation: CASSDGLKSSYNEQFF.

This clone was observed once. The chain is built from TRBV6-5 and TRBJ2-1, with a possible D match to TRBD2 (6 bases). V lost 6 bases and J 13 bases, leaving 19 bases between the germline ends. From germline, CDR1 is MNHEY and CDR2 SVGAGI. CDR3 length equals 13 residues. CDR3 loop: CASSDTPGVKQFF. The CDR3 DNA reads TGTGCCAGCAGCGACACGCCGGGGGTGAAACAGTTCTTC.

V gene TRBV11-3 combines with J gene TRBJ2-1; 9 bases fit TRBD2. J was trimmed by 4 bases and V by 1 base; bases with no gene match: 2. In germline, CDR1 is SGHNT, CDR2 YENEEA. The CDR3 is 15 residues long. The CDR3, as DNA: TGTGCCAGCAGCTTAGCTAGCGGGATGTACAATGAGCAGTTCTTC. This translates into CASSLASGMYNEQFF.

The CDR3 here is CASSQKRTGQETQYF. CDR3 bases: TGTGCCAGCAGCCAGAAGAGAACCGGCCAAGAGACCCAGTACTTC. The chain links TRBV4-2 to TRBJ2-5, with D unresolved. The V and J ends lost 3 bases and 1 base respectively, with 12 bases between them. The CDR3 loop spans 15 amino acids. Per germline, CDR1 LGHNA and CDR2 YNFKEQ.

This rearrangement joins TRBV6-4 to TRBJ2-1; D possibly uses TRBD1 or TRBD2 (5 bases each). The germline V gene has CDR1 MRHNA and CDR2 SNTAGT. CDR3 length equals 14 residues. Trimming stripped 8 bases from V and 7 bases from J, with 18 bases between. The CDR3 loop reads CASAPGPSINEQFF. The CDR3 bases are TGTGCCAGCGCTCCGGGACCGTCGATAAATGAGCAGTTCTTC.

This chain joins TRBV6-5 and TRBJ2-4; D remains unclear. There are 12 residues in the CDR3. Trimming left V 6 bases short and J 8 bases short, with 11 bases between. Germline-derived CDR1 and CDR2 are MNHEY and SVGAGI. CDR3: CASSQEGDIQYF. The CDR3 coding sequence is TGTGCCAGCAGCCAAGAAGGTGACATTCAGTACTTC.

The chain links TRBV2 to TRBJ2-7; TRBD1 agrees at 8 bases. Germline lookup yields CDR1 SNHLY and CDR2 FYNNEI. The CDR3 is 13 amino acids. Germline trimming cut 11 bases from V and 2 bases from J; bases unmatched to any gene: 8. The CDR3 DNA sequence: TGTGCCGGCCGGACAGGGACGACCTACGAGCAGTACTTC. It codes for CAGRTGTTYEQYF.

The CDR3 sequence is CASSLRGGGVAFF. CDR3 sequence (DNA): TGTGCCAGCAGTTTACGGGGGGGCGGGGTGGCTTTCTTT. V usage is TRBV12-3 or TRBV12-4 and J usage is TRBJ1-1; tentatively, D is TRBD1 (6 bases). With 2 bases removed from V and 11 bases from J, the gap between germline ends came to 15 bases. CDR3 size: 13 residues.

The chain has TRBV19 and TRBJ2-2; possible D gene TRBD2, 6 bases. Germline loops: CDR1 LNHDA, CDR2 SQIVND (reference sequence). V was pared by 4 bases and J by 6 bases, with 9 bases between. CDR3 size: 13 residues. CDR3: CASSSGTPGELFF. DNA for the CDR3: TGTGCCAGTAGTAGCGGGACTCCCGGGGAGCTGTTTTTT.

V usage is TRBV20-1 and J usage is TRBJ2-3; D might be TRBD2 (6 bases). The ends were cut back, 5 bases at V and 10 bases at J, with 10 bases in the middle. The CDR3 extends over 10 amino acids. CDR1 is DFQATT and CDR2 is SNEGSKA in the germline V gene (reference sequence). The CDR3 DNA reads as TGCAGTGCTGGGGAGGCGGCGCAGTATTTT. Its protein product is CSAGEAAQYF.

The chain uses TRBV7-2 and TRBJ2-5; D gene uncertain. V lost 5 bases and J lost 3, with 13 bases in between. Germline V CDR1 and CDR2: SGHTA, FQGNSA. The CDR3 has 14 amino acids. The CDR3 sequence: CASSTMTRKETQYF. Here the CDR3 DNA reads TGTGCCAGCAGCACCATGACAAGGAAAGAGACCCAGTACTTC.

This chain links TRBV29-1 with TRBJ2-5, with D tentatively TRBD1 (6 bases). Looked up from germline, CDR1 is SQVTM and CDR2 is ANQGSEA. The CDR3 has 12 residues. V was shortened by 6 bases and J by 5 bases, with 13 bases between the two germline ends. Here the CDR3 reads CSVGWGRETQYF. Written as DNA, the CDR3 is TGCAGCGTCGGATGGGGGCGGGAGACCCAGTACTTC.

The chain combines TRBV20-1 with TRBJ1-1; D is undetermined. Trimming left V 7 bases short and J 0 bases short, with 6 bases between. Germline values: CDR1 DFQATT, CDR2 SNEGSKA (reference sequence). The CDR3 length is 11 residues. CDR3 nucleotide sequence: TGCAGTGGAAAGTTGAACACTGAAGCTTTCTTT. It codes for CSGKLNTEAFF.

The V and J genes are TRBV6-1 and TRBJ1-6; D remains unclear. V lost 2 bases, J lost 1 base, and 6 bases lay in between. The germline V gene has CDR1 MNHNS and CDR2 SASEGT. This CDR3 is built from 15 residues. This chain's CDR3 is CASSERLSYNSPLHF. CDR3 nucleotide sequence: TGTGCCAGCAGTGAACGGTTATCCTATAATTCACCCCTCCACTTT.

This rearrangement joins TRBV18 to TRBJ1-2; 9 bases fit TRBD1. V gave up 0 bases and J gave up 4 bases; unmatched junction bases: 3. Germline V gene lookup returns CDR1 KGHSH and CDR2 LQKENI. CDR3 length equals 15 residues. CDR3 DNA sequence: TGTGCCAGCTCACCACCCACAGGGGGCTTCTATGGCTACACCTTC. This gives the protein CASSPPTGGFYGYTF.

CDR3 sequence: CASSQLTGATEAFF. CDR3 nucleotide sequence: TGCGCCAGCAGCCAACTCACAGGGGCCACTGAAGCTTTCTTT. The chain recombines TRBV4-3 with TRBJ1-1; 7 bases are a match to TRBD1. CDR1 LGHNA and CDR2 YSLEER come from the germline V gene. Trimming at V came to 2 bases and at J to 4 bases, leaving 4 bases not matched to a gene. CDR3 length equals 14 residues.

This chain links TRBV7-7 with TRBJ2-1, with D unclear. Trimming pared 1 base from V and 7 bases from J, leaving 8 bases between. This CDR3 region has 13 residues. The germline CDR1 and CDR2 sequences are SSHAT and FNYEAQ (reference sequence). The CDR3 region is CASSLDLKNEQFF. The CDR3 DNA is TGTGCCAGCAGCTTAGATTTGAAGAATGAGCAGTTCTTC.

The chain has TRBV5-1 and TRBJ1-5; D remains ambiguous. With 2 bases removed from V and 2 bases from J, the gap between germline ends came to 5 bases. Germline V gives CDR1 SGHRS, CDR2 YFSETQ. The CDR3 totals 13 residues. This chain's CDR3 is CASSFGGNQPQHF. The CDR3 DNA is TGCGCCAGCAGCTTTGGGGGCAATCAGCCCCAGCATTTT.

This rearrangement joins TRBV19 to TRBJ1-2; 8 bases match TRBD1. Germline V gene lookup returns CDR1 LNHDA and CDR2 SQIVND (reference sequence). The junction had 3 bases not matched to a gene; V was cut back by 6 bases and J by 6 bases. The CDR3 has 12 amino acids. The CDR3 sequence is CASRSGGNGYTF. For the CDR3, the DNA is TGTGCCAGTAGGTCAGGGGGCAATGGCTACACCTTC.

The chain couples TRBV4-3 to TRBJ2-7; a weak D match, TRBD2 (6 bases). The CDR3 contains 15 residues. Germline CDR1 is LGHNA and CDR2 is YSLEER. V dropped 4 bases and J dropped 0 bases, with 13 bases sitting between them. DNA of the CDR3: TGCGCCAGCAGCCCGTTCGGCGGGGACTCCTACGAGCAGTACTTC. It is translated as CASSPFGGDSYEQYF.

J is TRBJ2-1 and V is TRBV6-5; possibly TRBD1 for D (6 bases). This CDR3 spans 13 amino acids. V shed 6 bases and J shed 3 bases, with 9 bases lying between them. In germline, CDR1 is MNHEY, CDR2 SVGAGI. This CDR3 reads CASSPDSYNEQFF. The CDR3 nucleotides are TGTGCCAGCAGCCCGGACAGCTACAATGAGCAGTTCTTC.

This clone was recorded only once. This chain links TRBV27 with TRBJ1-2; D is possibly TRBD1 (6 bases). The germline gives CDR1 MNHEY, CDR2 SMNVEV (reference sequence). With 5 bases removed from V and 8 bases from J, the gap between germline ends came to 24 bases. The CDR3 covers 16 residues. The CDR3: CASSPAVPLTGGGYTF. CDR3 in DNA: TGTGCCAGCAGTCCAGCCGTCCCGTTGACAGGCGGCGGCTACACCTTC.

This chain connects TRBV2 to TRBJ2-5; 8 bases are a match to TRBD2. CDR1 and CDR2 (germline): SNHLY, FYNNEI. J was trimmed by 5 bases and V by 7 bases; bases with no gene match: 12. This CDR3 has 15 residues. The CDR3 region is CASKPVGLAGETQYF. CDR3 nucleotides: TGTGCCAGCAAGCCCGTAGGACTAGCTGGGGAGACCCAGTACTTC.

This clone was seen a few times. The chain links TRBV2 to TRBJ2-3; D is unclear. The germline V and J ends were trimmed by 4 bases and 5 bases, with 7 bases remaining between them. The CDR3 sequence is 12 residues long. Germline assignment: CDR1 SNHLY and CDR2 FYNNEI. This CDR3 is CASSVEIDTQYF. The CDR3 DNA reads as TGTGCCAGCAGTGTAGAGATAGATACGCAGTATTTT.